A single sample is the source of the 19 T cell receptor beta chains below, sequenced in a study of vaccination effects on CD4 cells after COVID-19. Antigen-specific CD4+ T cells were expanded with viral peptide pools in the ViraFEST assay before sequencing. After around 10 days in culture, the CD4+ T cells were isolated. Absence of prior SARS-CoV-2 infection characterized the vaccine recipients, who showed negative nucleocapsid antibodies. Their antigen targets remain unknown. Using immunoSEQ multiplex PCR, the repertoire was profiled, and TCRdb retains in-frame clones only, with some absent. This sample has under 75,000 clones, with about 80% found just once. Sequencing used CD4+ T cells from PBMCs cultured with SARS-CoV-2 spike peptides, obtained before COVID-19 vaccination. These receptors were collected from a human donor who received a COVID-19 vaccine.

The rearrangement uses TRBV19 and TRBJ1-5; no clear D gene. The CDR3 is 15 residues long. V lost 3 bases and J 5 bases, leaving 14 bases between the germline ends. Germline V CDR1 and CDR2: LNHDA, SQIVND (reference sequence). The CDR3 loop is CASSILAKVHQPQHF. CDR3 DNA sequence: TGTGCCAGTAGTATTCTCGCGAAGGTCCATCAGCCCCAGCATTTT.

This chain links TRBV6-5 with TRBJ1-1, with D uncertain. V was cut by 4 bases and J by 0 bases, with 9 bases left in between. The CDR3 loop spans 14 amino acids. Germline V gene sequence: CDR1 MNHEY, CDR2 SVGAGI. This chain's CDR3 is CASSSPGLNTEAFF. Written as DNA, the CDR3 is TGTGCCAGCAGTTCCCCTGGACTGAACACTGAAGCTTTCTTT.

The rearrangement uses TRBV6-1 and TRBJ1-2; D might be TRBD1 (6 bases). Deletions cut 3 bases from V and 6 bases from J, with 11 bases between. Germline V lookup: CDR1 MNHNS, CDR2 SASEGT. This CDR3 region has 13 residues. The CDR3 DNA follows: TGTGCCAGCAGTGACCAGGGGCTGAATGGCTACACCTTC. Protein product: CASSDQGLNGYTF.

This chain uses TRBV9 with TRBJ1-3; possible D gene TRBD1, 5 bases. The CDR3 has 18 residues. V gave up 0 bases and J gave up 0 bases, with 16 bases separating them. Germline CDR1 reads SGDLS; CDR2 reads YYNGEE. The CDR3 protein is CASSVEVGGGFSGNTIYF. CDR3 bases: TGTGCCAGCAGCGTAGAAGTCGGGGGGGGATTCTCTGGAAACACCATATATTTT.

V is TRBV19 and J is TRBJ2-1; D is possibly TRBD1 or TRBD2 (6 bases each). The CDR3 sequence is 17 residues long. CDR1 and CDR2 (germline): LNHDA, SQIVND (reference sequence). Trimming pared 3 bases from V and 4 bases from J, leaving 19 bases between. CDR3 loop: CASSIRLGGGLYNEQFF. The DNA of the CDR3 is TGTGCCAGTAGTATCAGACTAGGAGGGGGACTTTACAATGAGCAGTTCTTC.

The chain carries TRBV9 and TRBJ2-5; D gene uncertain. Looked up from germline, CDR1 is SGDLS and CDR2 is YYNGEE. V was pared by 3 bases and J by 2 bases, with 17 bases between. The CDR3 is made up of 16 amino acids. The CDR3 DNA reads TGTGCCAGCAGCGGGGAAATGGGGAACAGACAAGAGACCCAGTACTTC. Protein sequence: CASSGEMGNRQETQYF.

The CDR3 spells CASRGGQGAYTF. CDR3 sequence (DNA): TGTGCCAGCAGGGGGGGACAGGGGGCGTACACCTTC. The rearrangement uses TRBV12-3 or TRBV12-4 and TRBJ1-2; 12 bases match TRBD1. J gave up 11 bases and V 6 bases, and 4 bases lay outside the gene matches. CDR3 length: 12 residues.

This chain links TRBV5-1 with TRBJ2-3; D possibly matches TRBD1 or TRBD2 (5 bases each). The CDR3 runs 16 residues. From germline, CDR1 is SGHRS and CDR2 YFSETQ. Between the trimmed V and J ends, which lost 2 bases and 0 bases, there was a span of 13 bases. In nucleotides, the CDR3 is TGCGCCAGCAGCTTACGGGACCTCAGGAGCACAGATACGCAGTATTTT. Translating gives CASSLRDLRSTDTQYF.

J is TRBJ1-5 and V is TRBV15; D is unclear. The CDR3 is 12 amino acids. Germline lookup yields CDR1 LNHNV and CDR2 YYDKDF (reference sequence). Trimming left V 2 bases short and J 8 bases short, with 7 bases between. For the CDR3, the DNA is TGTGCCACCAGCAGATACTCTGAGCCCCAGCATTTT. Protein sequence: CATSRYSEPQHF.

The chain uses TRBV2 and TRBJ2-2; D unresolved. This CDR3 comprises 16 residues. V lost 3 bases, J lost 1 base, and 12 bases lay in between. Germline assignment: CDR1 SNHLY and CDR2 FYNNEI. Here the CDR3 reads CASSERQPKNTGELFF. The CDR3 region has the DNA TGTGCCAGCAGTGAGCGGCAGCCTAAGAACACCGGGGAGCTGTTTTTT.

V and J are TRBV6-5 and TRBJ1-1; D ambiguous. CDR3 length: 13 residues. In germline, CDR1 is MNHEY, CDR2 SVGAGI. Trimming shortened V by 5 bases and J by 3 bases, and 10 bases separated the two germline ends. The CDR3 loop is CASSTQDYTEAFF. For the CDR3, the DNA is TGTGCCAGCAGTACCCAGGATTACACTGAAGCTTTCTTT.

The chain has TRBV7-2 and TRBJ2-7, with 7 bases aligning to TRBD1. V shed 5 bases, J shed 1 base, and the junction held 5 bases outside the gene matches. The CDR3 contains 14 residues. Germline loops: CDR1 SGHTA, CDR2 FQGNSA. Here the CDR3 DNA reads TGTGCCAGCAGCCGGGACAGTCTTTCCTACGAGCAGTACGTC. This translates into CASSRDSLSYEQYV.

This clone has only a few counts. This chain connects TRBV6-5 to TRBJ1-5; D not resolved. Germline assignment: CDR1 MNHEY and CDR2 SVGAGI. Trimming removed 4 bases from V and 4 bases from J, with 8 bases in between. There are 13 residues in the CDR3. The CDR3 sequence: CASSLQLNQPQHF. Written as DNA, the CDR3 is TGTGCCAGCAGTTTACAGCTTAATCAGCCCCAGCATTTT.

V usage is TRBV3-1 (or the pseudogene TRBV3-2) and J usage is TRBJ2-2; D is perhaps TRBD1 (6 bases). CDR1 is LGHDT, CDR2 YNNKEL, per germline (reference sequence). The CDR3 runs 12 residues. Trimming stripped 5 bases from V and 5 bases from J, with 6 bases between. CDR3 residues: CASSGQTGELFF. CDR3 bases: TGTGCCAGCAGCGGACAGACCGGGGAGCTGTTTTTT.

This clone was observed a few times. The chain joins TRBV7-2 to TRBJ1-5, with D perhaps matching TRBD1 (6 bases). The CDR3 loop spans 15 amino acids. Germline V gene sequence: CDR1 SGHTA, CDR2 FQGNSA. Trimming shortened V by 4 bases and J by 6 bases, and 16 bases separated the two germline ends. The CDR3 is CASSSQGGLSQPQHF. In DNA, the CDR3 is TGTGCCAGCAGCTCTCAAGGGGGGTTAAGTCAGCCCCAGCATTTT.

The V gene is TRBV28, the J gene TRBJ1-1, with 10 bases matching TRBD1. The CDR3 loop spans 15 amino acids. CDR1 is MDHEN and CDR2 is SYDVKM in the germline V gene. V was pared by 4 bases and J by 5 bases, with 7 bases of the junction left unmatched. DNA of the CDR3: TGTGCCAGCAGTTCAATAGGACAGGGGGGGACTGAAGCTTTCTTT. It codes for CASSSIGQGGTEAFF.

The chain couples TRBV6-1 to TRBJ2-1; tentatively, D is TRBD1 (5 bases). Germline CDR1 reads MNHNS; CDR2 reads SASEGT. This CDR3 is built from 14 residues. V was pared by 0 bases and J by 15 bases, with 18 bases between. For the CDR3, the DNA is TGTGCCAGCAGTGAAGCGGCAGGCAGGGTGGTTCGGTTCTTC. As protein: CASSEAAGRVVRFF.

This clone came up a few times. The chain links TRBV3-1 (or the pseudogene TRBV3-2) to TRBJ2-2; D unclear. CDR1 is LGHDT and CDR2 is YNNKEL in the germline V gene (reference sequence). Trimming left V 3 bases short and J 7 bases short, with 12 bases between. The length of the CDR3 is 14 residues. The CDR3 bases are TGTGCCAGCAGCCACCTCGTAGTCGGCGGGGAGCTGTTTTTT. This sequence encodes CASSHLVVGGELFF.

This sequence joins TRBV12-3 or TRBV12-4 and TRBJ2-5; unclear D gene. The CDR3 contains 13 residues. V lost 3 bases and J lost 1, with 6 bases in between. As DNA, the CDR3 is TGTGCCAGCAGTTTCGGTTCCCAAGAGACCCAGTACTTC. This sequence encodes CASSFGSQETQYF.